This TCR beta chain originates from a study of OX40 agonist ivuxolimab in advanced cancers. Assay used: immunoSEQ multiplex PCR; TCRdb lists only in-frame clones, some missing. This table holds fewer than 70,000 clones, more than 65% found once. Per germline, CDR1 MNHEY and CDR2 SVGAGI. The CDR3 covers 13 residues. V lost 6 bases, J lost 5 bases, and 14 bases lay in between. The receptor's source is an adult with an advanced solid tumor such as melanoma, head and neck, liver or kidney cancer. This rearrangement joins TRBV6-5 to TRBJ2-7; TRBD1 might be the D (6 bases). Sequenced material: CD4+ or CD8+ T cells sorted from blood, taken in a trial of the OX40 agonist ivuxolimab. CDR3 in DNA: TGTGCCAGCAGGATTCCGACAGGTAACGAGCAGTACTTC. It is translated as CASRIPTGNEQYF.